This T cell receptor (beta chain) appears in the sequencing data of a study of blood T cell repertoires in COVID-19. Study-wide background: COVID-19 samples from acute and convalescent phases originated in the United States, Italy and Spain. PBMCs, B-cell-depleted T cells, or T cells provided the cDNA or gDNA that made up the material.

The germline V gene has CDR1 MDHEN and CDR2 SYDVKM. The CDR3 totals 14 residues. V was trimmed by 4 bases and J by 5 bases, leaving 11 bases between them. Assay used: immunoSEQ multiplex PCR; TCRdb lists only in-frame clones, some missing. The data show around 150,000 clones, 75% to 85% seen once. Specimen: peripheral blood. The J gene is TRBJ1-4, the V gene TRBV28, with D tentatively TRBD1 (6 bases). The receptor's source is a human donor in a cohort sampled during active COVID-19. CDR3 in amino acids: CASSYGQKNEKLFF. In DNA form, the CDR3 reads TGTGCCAGCAGTTATGGACAGAAAAATGAAAAACTGTTTTTT. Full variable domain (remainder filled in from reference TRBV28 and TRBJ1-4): DVKVTQSSRYLVKRTGEKVFLECVQDMDHENMFWYRQDPGLGLRLIYFSYDVKMKEKGDIPEGYSVSREKKERFSLILESASTNQTSMYLCASSYGQKNEKLFFGSGTQLSVL.